This TCR beta chain was captured by sequencing in a study of blood T cells in healthy people across ages (dated by TCRdb to about 2015). In the study overall: In model experiments, template switching captured roughly one uniquely barcoded TCR beta cDNA molecule for every two T cells. To track age-related changes in TCR beta repertoire diversity, the study relied on deep sequencing normalized with unique cDNA molecular identifiers. The donors were divided into four age groups: young (average approximately 17 years), middle-aged (about 40), aged (about 60) and long-lived (82). To avoid experimental bias, donors of different ages were spread randomly across the sequencing lanes. Two additional independent replicas of 1 million unique cDNA reads from the same blood draw were analyzed for two donors (one aged 18 to 30 and one aged 80 or older). The research as a whole found: There was a strong correlation between observed TCR beta diversity and the percentage of naive T cells measured by flow cytometry. Because donor CMV infection status was unknown, age-related changes in expanded clonotypes were potentially confounded. Compared with the aged group, the long-lived group had more naive CD4+ T cells, fewer expanded clones and increased TCR diversity, suggesting age selection. Observed TCR beta diversity per million T cells fell roughly linearly with age, and a significant reduction was already apparent by age around 40. Estimates of total diversity from one million sequenced T cells were regarded as lower bounds and underestimates. Because profiling used bulk unsorted PBMCs, naive and antigen-experienced compartments could not be compared conclusively.

Libraries came from 5' RACE. Instrument used: Illumina HiSeq 2500. The second PCR ran for roughly 7 to 11 cycles and used a J-beta primer mix along with a sample-barcoded 5' primer. A unique molecular identifier was introduced onto each TCR beta cDNA molecule by a template-switch 5' adaptor carrying 12 random nucleotides. At least 2.5 million CDR3-containing paired-end reads were obtained from each sample. First-strand cDNA synthesis was performed from all RNA using the Mint cDNA synthesis kit, with priming by a TRBC-specific oligonucleotide. After uracil-DNA glycosylase treatment, a first 18-cycle PCR used universal primers M1SS and BC2_uni_R on all cDNA. On the authors' methods: For normalization, 1 million high-quality reads, each with a distinct molecular identifier, were randomly selected from each sample. Instead of being binned into consensus sequences, reads that shared molecular identifiers were thrown out. MiTCR, with a Q25 quality threshold and the strictest error-elimination algorithm, was used for CDR3 identification, clonotype clustering and error correction. A nonparametric unseen species model with Euler transformation was used to estimate a lower bound on total TCR beta diversity. TCRdb took the public reads, trimmed them with fastp at Q25, ran MiXCR for clone calling and kept in-frame beta chains. All rows with the same CDR3 protein become a single entry with the most common DNA and genes. The V and J calls reflect TCRdb's pipeline rather than the authors' work. Recorded for this sample are about 970,000 distinct CDR3 sequences; roughly 51% of them occurred a single time. Of the sample, 20% to 25% falls within the top ten clones.

This clonotype was picked up a small number of times. It lacks a known antigen. Per-base quality was not reported, and no clone a single base away is much larger than it. The roughly 39 donors, aged about 6 to 90 years, were systemically healthy Caucasian individuals from Russia. About 9.1 milliliters of peripheral blood were collected from each donor into EDTA-treated Vacutainer tubes. Ficoll-Paque density-gradient centrifugation was used to isolate PBMCs, with at least 6.5 million per sample. Trizol reagent was used to extract total RNA from PBMCs, with at least 5.5 micrograms per sample. For every donor, an aliquot of PBMCs went through flow cytometry to measure the percentages of naive CD45RAhigh/CD27high T cells. This TCR was sampled from a woman aged 60-75 years in good health. Specimen: blood.

The bases are TGTGCCAGCAGTTACGGTCAGGCGTATGAGCAGTTCTTC. Protein translation: CASSYGQAYEQFF. The chain joins TRBV6-6 to TRBJ2-1; the D gene assignment is ambiguous. The cysteine opens and the phenylalanine closes a CDR3 of 13 amino acids. Just CDR3 DNA is preserved here, 39 bases in frame from base 1. V was cut back by 2 bases and J by 8 bases, leaving a gap of 10 bases between them. Taken from the germline V gene (reference sequence), the CDR1 and CDR2 loops are MNHNY and SVGAGI.